This T cell receptor (beta chain) was found in a study of Graves' ophthalmopathy and Graves' hyperthyroidism (dated by TCRdb to 2017 to 2018). Regarding the complete study: Hyperthyroidism was considered stable if no progression to ophthalmopathy occurred within 18 months of follow-up. The study used signatures of the TCR beta repertoire to tell Graves' ophthalmopathy apart from Graves' hyperthyroidism and to predict which patients would progress to ophthalmopathy. In total, 135 blood samples were TCR-sequenced: approximately 42 ophthalmopathy, about 75 hyperthyroidism and some 17 hyperthyroidism-to-ophthalmopathy patients. To explore V-J signatures that distinguish ophthalmopathy from hyperthyroidism, a discovery set of 100 patients was enrolled, made up of under 50 with ophthalmopathy and around 57 with stable hyperthyroidism. For independent validation, a separate cohort was made up of approximately 19 hyperthyroidism patients plus 17 patients who later progressed from hyperthyroidism to ophthalmopathy. In over 5 hyperthyroidism patients, the T-cell repertoire of thyroid tissue was compared with the T-cell repertoire of blood. Following sampling, methimazole starting at 30 mg daily was administered to hyperthyroidism patients, and high-dose intravenous methylprednisolone was administered to ophthalmopathy patients. Beyond this particular receptor, the publication reports: No statistical method was used to set the sample size in advance, and the investigators knew which group each participant was assigned to. In validation, the model predicted ophthalmopathy progression with about 70% sensitivity and roughly 72% specificity; some 13 predicted patients were CT-confirmed with GO in a median of 6.5 months. In cross-validation, the 13-signature model distinguished ophthalmopathy from stable hyperthyroidism with about 87% sensitivity and nearly 82% specificity, and in the test set the corresponding values were roughly 80% and 76%. Most expanded thyroid clonotypes with frequency above 0.001 were also detected in blood, suggesting blood repertoires may reflect the thyroid immune response.

Hyperthyroidism patients were newly diagnosed, were aged 18 to 65 years, and had a disease duration under 2 months. Patients with other autoimmune diseases, uncontrolled infections, pregnancy or lactation were excluded. Diagnosis relied on clinical symptoms, serum thyroxine, TRAb, thyroid ultrasound and orbital computed tomography. Trizol reagent was used to extract the total RNA, and its quality was then checked on an Agilent 2100 Bioanalyzer. TCR beta CDR3 regions were amplified from RNA transcripts for repertoire sequencing. The first round was an RT-PCR using HTBI primers with the Qiagen OneStep RT-PCR kit, and this first round was followed by a second-round multiplex PCR, then size selection and purification. Sequencing of the libraries was carried out on an Illumina HiSeq2000 in paired-end mode with 100 bp reads. The original pipeline was this. SOAPnuke was used to process the reads, throwing out any read that had adapters, had uncalled bases, had a mean Phred below 15, or lacked an exact constant-primer or identifier match. COPE v1.2.5 was used to merge high-quality paired reads. Unique nucleotide sequences were defined as clonotypes and aligned to IMGT TRB V, D and J references using MiTCR v1.1. The analysis was limited to V-J combinations with a frequency above 0.0001, which together covered 99.2% of repertoires. A TCR clonal expansion and chaos score per V-J combination was defined as the ratio of F50 clonal expansion to chaos observed in the TCRdist matrix. Features were reduced by Welch's t-statistics and random forest to approximately 12 V-J combinations, which fed a naive Bayes classifier. Thyroid-blood repertoire similarity was quantified with the Morisita-Horn index. The public reads were reanalyzed by TCRdb: fastp trimming at Q25, MiXCR alignment, in-frame beta chains only. When rows share a CDR3 protein, they turn into one entry using the most common DNA and genes. TCRdb's processing, not the authors', yielded these V and J calls. Present in this sample are around 1.1 million distinct CDR3 sequences, less than 45% of which were seen just once. The top ten clonotypes cover around 10% of the sample.

Only a few counts were recorded for this clonotype. Its target antigen remains unknown. It has no much larger one-base neighbor in the sample; base qualities were not kept. This sequence originates from an adult man with Graves' hyperthyroidism. The sample consisted of peripheral blood or thyroid tissue (not recorded which).

CDR3 loop: CASSALLWTGQPTNEKLFF. The DNA sequence is given as TGTGCCAGCAGTGCTCTTTTGTGGACTGGACAGCCAACTAATGAAAAACTGTTTTTT. Rearrangement joined TRBV2 to TRBJ1-4, and the D gene may be TRBD1, 6 bases matching. Trimming at the junction amounts to 4 bases on V and 0 bases on J, and the germline ends lie 21 bases apart. CDR1 and CDR2 are drawn from the germline V gene: SNHLY, FYNNEI. The CDR3 has 19 amino acids, counting the end cysteine and phenylalanine. CDR3 DNA only is kept here, 57 bases in frame from base 1.